What follows describes a single T cell receptor beta chain. This clone was counted between two and nine times. Its antigen specificity is not known. No base quality information exists; no much larger clone differs at one position. The entire isolated RNA was reverse transcribed using the High Capacity cDNA Reverse Transcription Kit, and thus expressed TCRB transcripts were sequenced. Deep immunoSEQ sequencing was applied to naive, central memory and regulatory T cell samples, giving an average of about 3.6 million total reads per sample. Sorted cells were lysed in RLT buffer and RNA was extracted with DNase-treated RNeasy Micro or Mini kits, depending on cell number. Each cell subset was processed separately to prevent cross-contamination, with patient and healthy donor samples processed together. The immunoSEQ multiplex PCR was used to amplify TCRB sequences from cDNA, generating 87-bp fragments that spanned the CDR3 region. Amplicons were sequenced on the Illumina HiSeq platform. On the authors' methods: PCR bias was corrected computationally using synthetic template baselines, and reads within Hamming distance 2 were collapsed, with unmergeable singletons discarded. Reads were aligned to IMGT to assign V, D and J genes, CDR3 length, and insertions or deletions at six rearrangement sites. Clonotype counts were normalized to sorted cell number within each subset before computing true diversity and Gini coefficients with the tcR R package. The overlap coefficient, calculated on TCRB nucleotide sequences, was used to quantify repertoire sharing. As a proxy for the pre-selection repertoire, out-of-frame TCRB sequences from naive cells were analyzed. In TCRdb, the immuneACCESS table is reduced to in-frame sequences with V and J assigned. These tables do not hold every clone; where another copy was compared, an unresolved V gene accounts for under half, and the others remain unexplained. V and J calls and clone size come straight from that table; D and trimming were deduced from the DNA. This sample is represented by some 230,000 clones; more than 9% of them were singletons. Clones ranked in the top ten supply just under 0.035% of the sample.

The CDR1 and CDR2 encoded by the germline V gene are SGHRS and YFSETQ. The CDR3 numbers 14 residues from cysteine through phenylalanine. Solely the CDR3 DNA is kept, with 42 bases framed from the first base. V and J lose 0 bases and 9 bases, and a span of 13 bases separates them. The data are from a study of beta chain features in type 1 diabetes listed by TCRdb under 2018. General notes on the study: Mean age, gender distribution, total cell number and subset yield were not different between patients and healthy donors. A total of around 110,000,000 sorted cells were examined across all samples, and a strong correlation was observed between cell number per subset and RNA yield. The study compared the TCRB repertoires of sorted circulating CD4+ T cell subsets in recently diagnosed type 1 diabetes patients with those in matched healthy donors. Naive and central memory subsets were obtained from all 28 donors, but regulatory and stem cell-like memory subsets were isolated from only 8 patients and roughly eight healthy donors.

A single peripheral blood draw of around 100 mL on average was collected from each donor into heparinised tubes. A BD FACSAria II was used to sort naive, central memory, regulatory and stem cell-like memory CD4+ T cells with a panel that included CD45RO, CCR7, CD25, CD127, CD95 and CD27. Every sorted population had a purity above 95%. PBMCs were isolated right away by Lymphoprep density gradient centrifugation and were stained directly, without culture. So that batch effects would be minimized, each experiment stained and sorted samples in pairs, pairing one healthy donor with one patient. What the work shows at the level of the full study, not this receptor alone: Because cDNA rather than genomic DNA was sequenced, highly expressing activated cells could have been over-represented, although no difference in activation and CD3 levels was found between groups. HLA sub-analyses involved small numbers of individuals, so any influence of HLA type on TCRB rearrangement remained unresolved. At VDJ recombination sites, type 1 diabetes patients had fewer insertions and more deleted nucleotides, which implies abnormalities in thymic rearrangement. Naive, central memory and regulatory TCRB repertoires appeared to be more similar among patients than among healthy donors. A moderate but significant shortening of TCRB CDR3 length was observed in type 1 diabetes patients in all four CD4+ subsets. PCR may preferentially amplify shorter templates, but because patient and control samples were amplified and corrected together, any resulting skew would affect both groups equally.

The chain employs TRBV5-1 and TRBJ2-1, and the D gene may be TRBD2, 5 bases matching. The specimen was naive CD4+ T cells from blood. What this sample's cell subset or site label stands for: true naive CD4+ T cells. This clonotype was sampled from a woman aged 18-29 years in good health. The CDR3 amino acid sequence is: CASSLGLARPEQFF. The DNA sequence is TGCGCCAGCAGCTTGGGGCTAGCCAGGCCTGAGCAGTTCTTC.